This T cell receptor beta chain was found in a study of blood T cell repertoires in COVID-19 (dated by TCRdb to 2020 to 2021). About the full investigation: Collaborator samples came from the United States, Italy and Spain and covered acute and convalescent phases of COVID-19. The material from the prospective study consisted of cDNA or gDNA derived from T cells, B-cell-depleted T cells, or PBMCs. The dataset comprised deeply sampled blood TCRbeta repertoires from subjects exposed to, actively infected with, or recovered from COVID-19. The repertoires were released in a freely available public database meant as a resource for research on the immune response to SARS-CoV-2. Samples came from the ongoing ImmuneRACE study (first 160 participants) plus 1,254 subjects from 6 global collaborators. A de-identified subject ID, COVID-19 status, age in years and sex were almost always included in the sample metadata. Where available, HLA class I and class II types were taken from metadata supplied by the sample provider and were not determined by assay-based typing.

For this chain, trimming is 1 base at the V end and 4 bases at the J end, and the number of junction bases without a gene match is 8. CDR1 SGDLS and CDR2 YYNGEE were looked up in the germline V gene. There are 17 amino acids in the CDR3, from cysteine to phenylalanine inclusive. Solely the CDR3 DNA is kept, with 51 bases framed from the first base. This clone was counted once. Its specific antigen is unknown. One base away there is no much larger clone; base qualities are not given. Whole blood was collected in K2EDTA tubes by collaborating institutions according to the institutions' own protocols. Collaborator samples were shipped for TCRbeta analysis as frozen whole blood, isolated PBMCs, or DNA extracted from either sample type. Overall study results and their limits: Clinical and demographic metadata were provided uncurated, with the amount varying by source and participant.

TCRbeta CDR3 regions were amplified from genomic DNA by means of the immunoSEQ Assay, a bias-controlled multiplex PCR. Per the authors' processing: Nucleated cell counts per sample were estimated from amplification of reference gene primers within the assay. To quantify the absolute abundance of each unique TCRbeta CDR3 rearrangement, sequence reads were collapsed and filtered. For each sample, productive Simpson clonality was calculated by taking the square root of Simpson's diversity index across productive rearrangements. This immuneACCESS table, as held by TCRdb, lists in-frame sequences with V and J called but not all clones. Of the missing ones, under half trace to an unresolved V gene in checked studies; the others have no known cause. That table gives V, J and clone size, and the DNA gave D and trimming. The sample profile shows some 72,000 clones; 75% to 90% of them were found once. The ten largest clones take up around 0.58% of the sample.

The rearrangement joined TRBV9 to TRBJ2-1, with TRBD2 identical over 10 junction bases. The source of this sequence is a man in his 60s with acute or convalescent COVID-19. The sample was peripheral blood. The nucleotide sequence is TGTGCCAGCAGCGTAACCCCTAGCGGGAGTACTTACAATGAGCAGTTCTTC. This translates into CASSVTPSGSTYNEQFF.